This T cell receptor beta chain was sequenced during a study of early stage breast cancer tumors. About the study: Invasive lobular carcinomas made up about 30% of the 12 ER+/PR+/HER2- tumors. Study-wide points: Blood repertoires resembled normal breast more than tumor. Compared with adjacent normal breast tissue, tumors showed about 2.3-fold greater T cell density and higher clonality.

Measured with immunoSEQ multiplex PCR; TCRdb has only the in-frame clones, and not every one. The sample holds some 29,000 clones; approximately 84% are singletons and the top ten take 9.3%. A single count supports this clone. Antigen: not known. The receptor's source is a person in their fifties with breast cancer. Sequenced sample: blood.

The CDR3, as DNA: TGTGCCAGCAGTTTAGCGGGGCAGACGCAGTATTTT. It specifies CASSLAGQTQYF. V and J are TRBV2 and TRBJ2-3; 8 bases are shared with TRBD2. The length of the CDR3 is 12 residues. The trim removed 5 bases at V and 9 bases at J, leaving 4 bases unmatched. The V gene's germline CDR1 is SNHLY and CDR2 FYNNEI. Using reference TRBV2 and TRBJ2-3 for the parts outside the CDR3, the full variable domain is EPEVTQTPSHQVTQMGQEVILRCVPISNHLYFYWYRQILGQKVEFLVSFYNNEISEKSEIFDDQFSVERPDGSNFTLKIRSTKLEDSAMYFCASSLAGQTQYFGPGTRLTVL.